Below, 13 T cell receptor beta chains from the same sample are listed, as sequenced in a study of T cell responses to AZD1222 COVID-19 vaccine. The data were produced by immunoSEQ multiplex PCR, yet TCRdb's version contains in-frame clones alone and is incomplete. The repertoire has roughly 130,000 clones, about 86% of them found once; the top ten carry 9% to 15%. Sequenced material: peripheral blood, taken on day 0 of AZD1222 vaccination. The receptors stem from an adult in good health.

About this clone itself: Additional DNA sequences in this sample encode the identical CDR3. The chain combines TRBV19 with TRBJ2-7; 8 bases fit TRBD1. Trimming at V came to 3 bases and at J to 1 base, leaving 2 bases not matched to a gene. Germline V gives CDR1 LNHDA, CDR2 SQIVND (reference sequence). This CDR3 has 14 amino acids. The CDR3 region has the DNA TGTGCCAGTAGTATCGGACAGGGTTCCTACGAGCAGTACTTC. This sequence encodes CASSIGQGSYEQYF.

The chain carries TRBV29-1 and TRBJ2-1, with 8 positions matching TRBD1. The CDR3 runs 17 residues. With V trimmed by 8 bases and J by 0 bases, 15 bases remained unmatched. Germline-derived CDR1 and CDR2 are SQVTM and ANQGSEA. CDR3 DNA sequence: TGCAGCTTACTTATACAGGGGGGAAAAATCTCCTACAATGAGCAGTTCTTC. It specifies CSLLIQGGKISYNEQFF.

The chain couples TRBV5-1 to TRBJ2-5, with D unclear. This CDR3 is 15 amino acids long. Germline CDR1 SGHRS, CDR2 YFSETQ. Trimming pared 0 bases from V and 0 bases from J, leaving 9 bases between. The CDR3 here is CASSLEHSYQETQYF. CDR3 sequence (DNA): TGCGCCAGCAGCTTGGAACACTCGTACCAAGAGACCCAGTACTTC.

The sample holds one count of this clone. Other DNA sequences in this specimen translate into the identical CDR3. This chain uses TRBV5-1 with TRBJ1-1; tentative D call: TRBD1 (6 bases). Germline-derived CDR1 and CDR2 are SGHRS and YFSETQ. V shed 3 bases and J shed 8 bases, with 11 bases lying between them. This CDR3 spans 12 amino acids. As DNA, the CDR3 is TGCGCCAGCAGCTCCCAGGGGTTCGAAGCTTTCTTT. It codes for CASSSQGFEAFF. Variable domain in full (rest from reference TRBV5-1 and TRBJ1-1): KAGVTQTPRYLIKTRGQQVTLSCSPISGHRSVSWYQQTPGQGLQFLFEYFSETQRNKGNFPGRFSGRQFSNSRSEMNVSTLELGDSALYLCASSSQGFEAFFGQGTRLTVV.

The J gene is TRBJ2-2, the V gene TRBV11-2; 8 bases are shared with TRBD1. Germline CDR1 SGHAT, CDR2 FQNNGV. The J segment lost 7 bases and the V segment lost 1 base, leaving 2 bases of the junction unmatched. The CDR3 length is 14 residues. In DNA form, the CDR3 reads TGTGCCAGCAGCTTAGGACAGGGGTTCGGGGAGCTGTTTTTT. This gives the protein CASSLGQGFGELFF.

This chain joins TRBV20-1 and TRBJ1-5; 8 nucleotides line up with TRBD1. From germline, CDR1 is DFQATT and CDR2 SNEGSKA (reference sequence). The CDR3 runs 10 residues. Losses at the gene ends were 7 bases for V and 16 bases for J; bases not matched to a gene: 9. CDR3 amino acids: CSGKDRDVHF. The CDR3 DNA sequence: TGCAGTGGGAAGGACAGGGACGTACATTTT.

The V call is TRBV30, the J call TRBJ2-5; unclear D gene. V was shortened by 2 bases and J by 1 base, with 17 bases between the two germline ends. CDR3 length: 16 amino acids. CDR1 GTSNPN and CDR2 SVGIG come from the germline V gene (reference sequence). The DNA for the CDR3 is TGTGCCTGGAGTTCCGAGATTCGGCCCCCCCAAGAGACCCAGTACTTC. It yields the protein CAWSSEIRPPQETQYF.

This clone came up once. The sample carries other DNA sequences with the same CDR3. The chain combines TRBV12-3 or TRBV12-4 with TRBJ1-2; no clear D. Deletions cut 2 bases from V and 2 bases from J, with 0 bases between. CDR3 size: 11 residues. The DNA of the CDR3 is TGTGCCAGCAGTTTAAACTATGGCTACACCTTC. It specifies CASSLNYGYTF.

The CDR3 sequence: CATSDRRYQETQYF. CDR3 DNA sequence: TGTGCCACCAGTGACAGGAGGTACCAAGAGACCCAGTACTTC. This sequence joins TRBV24-1 and TRBJ2-5; tentative D call: TRBD2 (5 bases). Germline V lookup: CDR1 KGHDR, CDR2 SFDVKD. The CDR3 is 14 residues long. V lost 4 bases to trimming and J lost 0 bases, with 8 bases between them.

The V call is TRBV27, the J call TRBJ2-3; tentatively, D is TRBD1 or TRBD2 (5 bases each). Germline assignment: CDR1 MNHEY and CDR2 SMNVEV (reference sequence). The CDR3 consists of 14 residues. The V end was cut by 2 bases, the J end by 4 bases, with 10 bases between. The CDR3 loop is CASSLIGEPDTQYF. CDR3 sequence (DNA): TGTGCCAGCAGTTTAATAGGGGAGCCAGATACGCAGTATTTT.

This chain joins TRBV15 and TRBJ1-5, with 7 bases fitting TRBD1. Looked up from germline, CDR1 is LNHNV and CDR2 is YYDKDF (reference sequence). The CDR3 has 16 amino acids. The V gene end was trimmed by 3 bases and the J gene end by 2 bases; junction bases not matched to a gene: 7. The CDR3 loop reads CATSSRTGVGNQPQHF. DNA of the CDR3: TGTGCCACCAGCAGCAGAACAGGGGTGGGCAATCAGCCCCAGCATTTT. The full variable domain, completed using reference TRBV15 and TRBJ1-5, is DAMVIQNPRYQVTQFGKPVTLSCSQTLNHNVMYWYQQKSSQAPKLLFHYYDKDFNNEADTPDNFQSRRPNTSFCFLDIRSPGLGDTAMYLCATSSRTGVGNQPQHFGDGTRLSIL.

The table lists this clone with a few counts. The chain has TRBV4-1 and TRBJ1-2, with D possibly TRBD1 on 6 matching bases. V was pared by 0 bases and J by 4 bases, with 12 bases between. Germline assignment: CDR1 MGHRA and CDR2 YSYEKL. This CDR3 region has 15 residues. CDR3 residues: CASSQEQGVPYGYTF. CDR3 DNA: TGCGCCAGCAGCCAAGAACAGGGCGTACCCTATGGCTACACCTTC.

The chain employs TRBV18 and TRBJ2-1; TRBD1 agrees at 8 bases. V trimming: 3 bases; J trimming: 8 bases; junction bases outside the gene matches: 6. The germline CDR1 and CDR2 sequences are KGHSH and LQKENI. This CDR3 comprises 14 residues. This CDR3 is CASSPGQGMDEQFF. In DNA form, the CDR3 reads TGTGCCAGCTCACCCGGACAGGGCATGGATGAGCAGTTCTTC.